Below, 5 T cell receptor beta chains from the same sample are listed, as sequenced in a study of shared clonotypes between healthy human individuals. TCRdb keeps only in-frame clones here, not all; method: immunoSEQ multiplex PCR. Among around 2.3 million clones, more than 90% were seen once, and the ten largest hold 0.13%. Sequencing input: naive CD4+ T cells sorted from blood. The subset: CD45RA+ positively selected. These receptors all stem from a man between 18 and 29 years old in good health.

The chain combines TRBV20-1 with TRBJ2-7, with TRBD2 as a possible D gene (5 bases). V was cut by 5 bases and J by 7 bases, with 12 bases left in between. The CDR3 runs 11 residues. Germline assignment: CDR1 DFQATT and CDR2 SNEGSKA (reference sequence). CDR3 nucleotides: TGCAGTGCTGTCACTACGGGGGAGCAGTACTTC. Amino acid sequence: CSAVTTGEQYF.

The rearrangement links TRBV4-2 to TRBJ2-6; D ambiguous. Germline V lookup: CDR1 LGHNA, CDR2 YNFKEQ. The CDR3 loop spans 13 amino acids. The V and J ends lost 4 bases and 9 bases respectively, with 10 bases between them. The CDR3 sequence is CASSPTADNVLTF. The CDR3 DNA reads as TGTGCCAGCAGCCCGACGGCGGACAACGTCCTGACTTTC.

V usage is TRBV30 and J usage is TRBJ1-6; TRBD1 aligns across 8 bases. From germline, CDR1 is GTSNPN and CDR2 SVGIG (reference sequence). The CDR3 sequence is 14 residues long. The V and J ends lost 5 bases and 7 bases, in that order; junction bases with no gene match: 7. CDR3 loop: CAWQGAVSNSPLHF. DNA of the CDR3: TGTGCCTGGCAGGGGGCTGTATCCAATTCACCCCTCCACTTT.

CDR3: CAWSRQLETQYF. DNA of the CDR3: TGTGCCTGGAGTCGGCAATTAGAGACCCAGTACTTC. The chain joins TRBV30 to TRBJ2-5; D remains unclear. This CDR3 region has 12 residues. Germline-derived CDR1 and CDR2 are GTSNPN and SVGIG (reference sequence). V was cut by 2 bases and J by 4 bases, with 8 bases left in between.

CDR3: CASSQERTSGSMNEQFF. The CDR3 DNA reads as TGCGCCAGCAGCCAAGAAAGGACTAGCGGGAGTATGAATGAGCAGTTCTTC. V gene TRBV4-1 combines with J gene TRBJ2-1; 13 bases fit TRBD2. CDR3 size: 17 residues. Per the germline V gene, CDR1 is MGHRA and CDR2 is YSYEKL. Unmatched junction bases numbered 6, after V lost 0 bases and J lost 7 bases.